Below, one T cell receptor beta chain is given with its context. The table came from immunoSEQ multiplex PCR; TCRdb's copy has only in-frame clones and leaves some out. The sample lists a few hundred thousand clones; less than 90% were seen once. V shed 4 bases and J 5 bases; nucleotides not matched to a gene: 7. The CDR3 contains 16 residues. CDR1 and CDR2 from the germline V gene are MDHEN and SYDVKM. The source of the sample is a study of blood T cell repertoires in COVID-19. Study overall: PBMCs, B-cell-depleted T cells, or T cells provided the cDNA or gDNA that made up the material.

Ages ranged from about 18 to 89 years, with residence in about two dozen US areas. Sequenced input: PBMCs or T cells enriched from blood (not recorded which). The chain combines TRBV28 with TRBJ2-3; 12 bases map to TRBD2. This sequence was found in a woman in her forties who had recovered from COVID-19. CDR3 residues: CASSSSGRVRGDTQYF. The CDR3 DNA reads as TGTGCCAGCAGTTCTAGCGGGAGGGTACGGGGAGATACGCAGTATTTT.